One sample yielded the 27 T cell receptor beta chains listed below, sequenced in a study of blood T cell repertoires in COVID-19. Clones were sequenced by immunoSEQ multiplex PCR, and TCRdb holds only the in-frame ones, with some missing. The sample records about 250,000 clones, around four fifths being singletons. The sequencing input was peripheral blood. Receptors originate from a man between 35 and 55 years old with acute or convalescent COVID-19.

The chain is built from TRBV7-2 and TRBJ1-6; the D gene is possibly TRBD1 (5 bases). The CDR3 covers 13 residues. Germline CDR1 and CDR2: SGHTA and FQGNSA. Trimming removed 1 base at V and 7 bases at J, with 5 bases between. CDR3 bases: TGTGCCAGCAGCTTAGAGGGGAATTCACCCCTCCACTTT. This codes for CASSLEGNSPLHF.

The CDR3: CASSAGIQYGYTF. The CDR3 nucleotides are TGTGCCAGCAGTGCCGGGATTCAATATGGCTACACCTTC. The gene calls are TRBV2 and TRBJ1-2; D gene unclear. In germline, CDR1 is SNHLY, CDR2 FYNNEI. Trimming removed 4 bases at V and 5 bases at J, with 11 bases between. The CDR3 has 13 residues.

The CDR3 DNA is TGTGCCAGCAGCTCAGGACAGTTCGACAACGTCCTGACTTTC. Translation gives CASSSGQFDNVLTF. J is TRBJ2-6 and V is TRBV11-3, with a weak D call TRBD1 (6 bases). The V gene lost 4 bases and the J gene lost 9 bases, with 13 bases spanning the gap. This CDR3 contains 14 residues. Germline V CDR1 and CDR2: SGHNT, YENEEA.

The rearrangement links TRBV7-9 to TRBJ1-3, with 10 bases aligning to TRBD1. CDR1 is SEHNR and CDR2 is FQNEAQ in the germline V gene (reference sequence). The CDR3 length is 16 residues. V lost 4 bases and J lost 2; bases outside the gene matches: 5. The CDR3 sequence: CASSSVDRGPGNTIYF. For the CDR3, the DNA is TGTGCCAGCAGCTCCGTAGACAGGGGGCCTGGAAACACCATATATTTT.

The chain uses TRBV5-5 and TRBJ1-1; weak D call: TRBD1 (5 bases). The CDR3 totals 15 residues. V was pared by 1 base and J by 4 bases, with 14 bases between. CDR1 is SGHKS and CDR2 is YYEKEE in the germline V gene (reference sequence). In DNA form, the CDR3 reads TGTGCCAGCAGCTTGTATTCCGGGGGTGTCACTGAAGCTTTCTTT. Translated, it gives CASSLYSGGVTEAFF.

The chain links TRBV30 to TRBJ2-1; 8 nucleotides match TRBD2. Looked up from germline, CDR1 is GTSNPN and CDR2 is SVGIG (reference sequence). This CDR3 has 15 residues. After removal of 0 bases from V and 3 bases from J, the junction contained 4 bases not matched to a gene. CDR3 nucleotide sequence: TGTGCCTGGAGTGTAGGTAGCGGGATCTACAATGAGCAGTTCTTC. Translating gives CAWSVGSGIYNEQFF.

The J gene is TRBJ2-7, the V gene TRBV5-5; 9 nucleotides align to TRBD2. V was pared by 4 bases and J by 3 bases, with 5 bases of the junction left unmatched. CDR3 length: 14 amino acids. Germline CDR1 is SGHKS and CDR2 is YYEKEE (reference sequence). The CDR3 region is CASSPGLAFYEQYF. The DNA of the CDR3 is TGTGCCAGCAGCCCGGGACTAGCCTTCTACGAGCAGTACTTC.

The chain uses TRBV19 and TRBJ1-3, with TRBD1 matching 7 bases. Germline CDR1 LNHDA, CDR2 SQIVND (reference sequence). Trimming took 7 bases from V and 2 from J; bases not matched to a gene: 5. The CDR3 runs 14 residues. CDR3: CASNKGATGNTIYF. CDR3 nucleotide sequence: TGTGCCAGTAATAAGGGGGCAACTGGAAACACCATATATTTT. Combining the CDR3 with reference TRBV19 and TRBJ1-3 gives the whole variable domain DGGITQSPKYLFRKEGQNVTLSCEQNLNHDAMYWYRQDPGQGLRLIYYSQIVNDFQKGDIAEGYSVSREKKESFPLTVTSAQKNPTAFYLCASNKGATGNTIYFGEGSWLTVV.

This chain links TRBV2 with TRBJ1-2; 9 nucleotides line up with TRBD1. This CDR3 contains 17 residues. From germline, CDR1 is SNHLY and CDR2 FYNNEI. Trimming at V came to 4 bases and at J to 1 base, leaving 10 bases not matched to a gene. The CDR3 DNA is TGTGCCAGCAGTGGGGGGACAGGGTTCTCGATTAACTATGGCTACACCTTC. Protein sequence: CASSGGTGFSINYGYTF.

This rearrangement joins TRBV2 to TRBJ1-1, with D perhaps matching TRBD1 (6 bases). The V end lost 6 bases, the J end lost 5 bases, and 13 bases lay between the germline ends. This CDR3 region has 13 residues. From germline, CDR1 is SNHLY and CDR2 FYNNEI. The CDR3 sequence: CASSLDRLTEAFF. CDR3 DNA sequence: TGTGCCAGCAGCTTGGACAGATTGACTGAAGCTTTCTTT.

This chain joins TRBV27 and TRBJ2-5; 10 nucleotides agree with TRBD1. The CDR3 sequence is 14 residues long. Germline lookup yields CDR1 MNHEY and CDR2 SMNVEV (reference sequence). V was clipped by 5 bases and J by 5 bases; unmatched bases: 5. The CDR3 region has the DNA TGTGCCAGCAGTCTGGACAGGGGGATGGAGACCCAGTACTTC. Amino acids: CASSLDRGMETQYF.

This clone was observed a handful of times. The chain couples TRBV9 to TRBJ2-3; a possible D gene is TRBD2 (6 bases). Germline V gene sequence: CDR1 SGDLS, CDR2 YYNGEE. Trimming took off 6 bases at V and 0 bases at J, with 11 bases between the two ends. The CDR3 is 14 amino acids. In DNA, the CDR3 is TGTGCCAGCACCCTAGCGTTGAGCACAGATACGCAGTATTTT. Protein sequence: CASTLALSTDTQYF.

V and J are TRBV19 and TRBJ1-5; 10 bases are a match to TRBD1. CDR3 length: 16 residues. Germline lookup yields CDR1 LNHDA and CDR2 SQIVND (reference sequence). The V gene end was trimmed by 4 bases and the J gene end by 5 bases; junction bases not matched to a gene: 8. CDR3 in amino acids: CASSRARQGADQPQHF. The CDR3 coding sequence is TGTGCCAGTAGTAGGGCCCGACAGGGGGCGGATCAGCCCCAGCATTTT.

The chain joins TRBV6-2 or TRBV6-3 to TRBJ2-7; 8 bases match TRBD2. The CDR3 contains 15 residues. Germline V lookup: CDR1 MNHEY, CDR2 SVGEGT. Trimming cost V 6 bases and J 0 bases; bases outside gene matches: 7. The CDR3 DNA reads TGTGCCAGCAGCCAGAGCGGGAGCTCCTCCTACGAGCAGTACTTC. Translating gives CASSQSGSSSYEQYF.

CDR3 DNA: TGTGCCAGCAGCACCAGTGGACTAGCGGGTTTCCCCGCCAATGAGCAGTTCTTC. It codes for CASSTSGLAGFPANEQFF. The chain combines TRBV28 with TRBJ2-1; 11 nucleotides agree with TRBD2. CDR1 MDHEN and CDR2 SYDVKM come from the germline V gene. The CDR3 is made up of 18 amino acids. Trimming cost V 6 bases and J 6 bases; bases outside gene matches: 16.

This clone was picked up one time. V and J are TRBV7-8 and TRBJ2-5, with no clear D. In germline, CDR1 is SGHVS, CDR2 FQNEAQ. Trimming pared 2 bases from V and 1 base from J, leaving 8 bases between. CDR3 size: 14 residues. The CDR3 sequence: CASSLFFGQETQYF. CDR3 nucleotides: TGTGCCAGCAGCTTATTCTTCGGCCAAGAGACCCAGTACTTC.

This clone has just one count. This rearrangement joins TRBV7-3 to TRBJ2-3; perhaps TRBD1 as D (6 bases). In germline, CDR1 is SGHTA, CDR2 FQGTGA. V dropped 6 bases and J dropped 0 bases, with 10 bases sitting between them. The CDR3 sequence is 14 residues long. The CDR3: CASSPGASTDTQYF. In nucleotides, the CDR3 is TGTGCCAGCAGTCCAGGGGCTAGCACAGATACGCAGTATTTT.

This CDR3 reads CASSRTSEETQYF. The CDR3, as DNA: TGTGCCAGCAGCCGGACTAGCGAAGAGACCCAGTACTTC. V gene TRBV7-2 combines with J gene TRBJ2-5; 9 bases agree with TRBD2. CDR3 length equals 13 residues. CDR1 is SGHTA, CDR2 FQGNSA, per germline. V trimming: 5 bases; J trimming: 3 bases; junction bases outside the gene matches: 1.

V usage is TRBV3-1 (or the pseudogene TRBV3-2) and J usage is TRBJ2-7; 7 bases line up with TRBD2. The CDR3 runs 14 residues. Germline CDR1 LGHDT, CDR2 YNNKEL (reference sequence). V gave up 1 base and J gave up 3 bases; unmatched junction bases: 3. CDR3 region: CASSQVAGVYEQYF. CDR3 DNA: TGTGCCAGCAGCCAAGTGGCGGGGGTCTACGAGCAGTACTTC.

This rearrangement joins TRBV20-1 to TRBJ2-1; D unresolved. Trimming took 3 bases from V and 4 from J, leaving 10 bases between them. CDR3 length: 13 residues. Germline V gene data show CDR1 as DFQATT and CDR2 as SNEGSKA (reference sequence). The CDR3 DNA sequence: TGCAGTGCTAGTGTCACTTCATACAATGAGCAGTTCTTC. This codes for CSASVTSYNEQFF.

This rearrangement joins TRBV10-3 to TRBJ1-2; 7 bases align to TRBD1. Germline CDR1 ENHRY, CDR2 SYGVKD. Trimming took 8 bases from V and 0 from J; bases not matched to a gene: 3. This CDR3 region has 13 residues. DNA for the CDR3: TGTGCCATCGCGCAGGGGGCTAACTATGGCTACACCTTC. Protein sequence: CAIAQGANYGYTF.

The CDR3 DNA is TGTGCCAGCAGTCTGGGACAGAGCAATCAGCCCCAGCATTTT. Its protein is CASSLGQSNQPQHF. This rearrangement joins TRBV6-2 or TRBV6-3 to TRBJ1-5; 7 nucleotides agree with TRBD1. Germline loops: CDR1 MNHEY, CDR2 SVGEGT. The CDR3 covers 14 residues. Unmatched junction bases numbered 2, after V lost 5 bases and J lost 1 base.

This chain connects TRBV2 to TRBJ2-7; D perhaps matches TRBD2 (5 bases). The germline V gene has CDR1 SNHLY and CDR2 FYNNEI. The CDR3 runs to 18 residues. V was cut by 2 bases and J by 2 bases, with 22 bases left in between. CDR3 residues: CASSEREIHQSVTYEQYF. For the CDR3, the DNA is TGTGCCAGCAGTGAAAGGGAGATTCACCAATCGGTAACCTACGAGCAGTACTTC.

This clone occurred once. This sample also contains other DNA sequences that code for the same CDR3. The chain employs TRBV5-1 and TRBJ1-5, with 9 bases aligning to TRBD1. The CDR3 has 14 residues. Germline CDR1 reads SGHRS; CDR2 reads YFSETQ. After removal of 4 bases from V and 4 bases from J, the junction contained 3 bases not matched to a gene. The CDR3 sequence is CASSPGQGNQPQHF. DNA of the CDR3: TGCGCCAGCAGCCCCGGACAGGGGAATCAGCCCCAGCATTTT. The whole variable domain, filled in from reference TRBV5-1 and TRBJ1-5, reads KAGVTQTPRYLIKTRGQQVTLSCSPISGHRSVSWYQQTPGQGLQFLFEYFSETQRNKGNFPGRFSGRQFSNSRSEMNVSTLELGDSALYLCASSPGQGNQPQHFGDGTRLSIL.

V and J are TRBV20-1 and TRBJ1-3, with unresolved D. Germline assignment: CDR1 DFQATT and CDR2 SNEGSKA (reference sequence). The CDR3 sequence is 11 residues long. Deletions cut 6 bases from V and 4 bases from J, with 7 bases between. CDR3 amino acids: CSARQGNTIYF. Here the CDR3 DNA reads TGCAGTGCCAGACAAGGAAACACCATATATTTT.

V gene TRBV6-5 combines with J gene TRBJ1-1, with 8 bases identical to TRBD1. Germline V CDR1 and CDR2: MNHEY, SVGAGI. Unmatched junction bases numbered 8, after V lost 1 base and J lost 7 bases. The CDR3 runs to 15 residues. The CDR3 nucleotides are TGTGCCAGCAGTTACTACGGACAGGGTCCCATTGAAGCTTTCTTT. Translating it yields CASSYYGQGPIEAFF.

Within the sample, this clone is medium-sized. This rearrangement joins TRBV2 to TRBJ1-6, with 12 bases matching TRBD1. CDR1 is SNHLY, CDR2 FYNNEI, per germline. This CDR3 region has 20 residues. With V trimmed by 5 bases and J by 0 bases, 11 bases remained unmatched. Here the CDR3 reads CASSFPGQGALSSYNSPLHF. CDR3 sequence (DNA): TGTGCCAGCAGTTTTCCGGGACAGGGGGCCCTGAGCTCCTATAATTCACCCCTCCACTTT.